Below, 30 T cell receptor beta chains from the same sample are listed, as sequenced in a study of siplizumab effects on memory and regulatory T cells. Repertoires were generated with immunoSEQ multiplex PCR, while TCRdb's copy carries only in-frame clones and drops some. The sample consists of around 87,000 clones, 85% to 90% of them appearing once. Sequenced material: CD4+ T cells sorted from blood. The receptor source for this set is a human donor in good health.

The chain employs TRBV18 and TRBJ2-2, with D tentatively TRBD1 (5 bases). The V gene lost 1 base and the J gene lost 0 bases, with 9 bases spanning the gap. Germline CDR1 reads KGHSH; CDR2 reads LQKENI. This CDR3 has 16 amino acids. CDR3 region: CASSPRADTNTGELFF. The CDR3 DNA reads TGTGCCAGCTCACCACGGGCGGACACGAACACCGGGGAGCTGTTTTTT.

J is TRBJ2-1 and V is TRBV15; TRBD2 matches 10 bases. The CDR3 is 17 amino acids. The germline V gene encodes CDR1 LNHNV and CDR2 YYDKDF (reference sequence). The ends lost 6 bases at V and 2 bases at J; junction bases unmatched: 10. The CDR3 region is CATSLYSGRTTYNEQFF. CDR3 DNA sequence: TGTGCCACCAGTCTCTATAGCGGGAGGACCACCTACAATGAGCAGTTCTTC.

The chain recombines TRBV18 with TRBJ2-7, with 7 bases that match TRBD1. V shed 2 bases and J 12 bases; nucleotides not matched to a gene: 7. Germline CDR1 reads KGHSH; CDR2 reads LQKENI. The CDR3 loop spans 12 amino acids. In DNA form, the CDR3 reads TGTGCCAGCTCACCAGTTGAGACAGGGAGGTACTTC. It codes for CASSPVETGRYF. The whole variable domain, filled in from reference TRBV18 and TRBJ2-7, reads NAGVMQNPRHLVRRRGQEARLRCSPMKGHSHVYWYRQLPEEGLKFMVYLQKENIIDESGMPKERFSAEFPKEGPSILRIQQVVRGDSAAYFCASSPVETGRYFGPGTRLTVT.

V and J are TRBV2 and TRBJ1-5; tentative D call: TRBD1 (5 bases). V was cut by 0 bases and J by 6 bases, with 15 bases left in between. The CDR3 runs to 16 residues. In germline, CDR1 is SNHLY, CDR2 FYNNEI. The CDR3 nucleotides read TGTGCCAGCAGTGAAGCGGCAGGGTCTCGGAGTCAGCCCCAGCATTTT. This translates into CASSEAAGSRSQPQHF.

The rearrangement joins TRBV19 to TRBJ1-5, with D maybe TRBD1 (5 bases). Germline CDR1 LNHDA, CDR2 SQIVND (reference sequence). This CDR3 has 13 amino acids. Trimming took off 5 bases at V and 9 bases at J, with 14 bases between the two ends. CDR3 protein: CASSRDVKGPQHF. The CDR3 bases are TGTGCCAGTAGTCGGGACGTCAAAGGGCCCCAGCATTTT. The variable domain in full, with the rest retrieved from reference TRBV19 and TRBJ1-5, is DGGITQSPKYLFRKEGQNVTLSCEQNLNHDAMYWYRQDPGQGLRLIYYSQIVNDFQKGDIAEGYSVSREKKESFPLTVTSAQKNPTAFYLCASSRDVKGPQHFGDGTRLSIL.

This sequence joins TRBV5-5 and TRBJ1-3; a weak D match, TRBD1 (6 bases). The germline V gene encodes CDR1 SGHKS and CDR2 YYEKEE (reference sequence). The CDR3 has 15 residues. The V and J ends lost 4 bases and 2 bases respectively, with 13 bases between them. Here the CDR3 reads CASSVRRQAGNTIYF. CDR3 coding DNA: TGTGCCAGCAGCGTGCGAAGACAGGCTGGAAACACCATATATTTT.

V and J are TRBV6-1 and TRBJ1-5; D remains unclear. V shed 2 bases and J shed 5 bases, with 10 bases lying between them. The CDR3 is 14 amino acids. The V gene's germline CDR1 is MNHNS and CDR2 SASEGT. The CDR3 bases are TGTGCCAGCAGTGAACCAAACAGAGATCAGCCCCAGCATTTT. Translated, it gives CASSEPNRDQPQHF.

The rearrangement uses TRBV30 and TRBJ2-1; 9 bases agree with TRBD2. Germline V gene data show CDR1 as GTSNPN and CDR2 as SVGIG (reference sequence). Trimming took 2 bases from V and 8 from J; bases not matched to a gene: 10. The CDR3 is 15 residues long. CDR3 DNA: TGTGCCTGGAGTATCCTTGCGGGAGGGGCTCATGAGCAGTTCTTC. This codes for CAWSILAGGAHEQFF.

The J gene is TRBJ1-2, the V gene TRBV28; D remains unclear. Germline CDR1 MDHEN, CDR2 SYDVKM. The CDR3 runs 10 residues. Trimming took 6 bases from V and 4 from J, leaving 3 bases between them. CDR3 amino acids: CASRRYGYTF. The DNA of the CDR3 is TGTGCCAGCAGACGCTATGGCTACACCTTC.

The V call is TRBV2, the J call TRBJ1-4; D is unresolved. Germline assignment: CDR1 SNHLY and CDR2 FYNNEI. The CDR3 extends over 12 amino acids. The V gene lost 6 bases and the J gene lost 10 bases, with 12 bases spanning the gap. The CDR3 nucleotides are TGTGCCAGCAGGGACTTAGATGTAAAACTGTTTTTT. It is translated as CASRDLDVKLFF.

V and J are TRBV27 and TRBJ1-5; 12 nucleotides line up with TRBD1. The ends lost 5 bases at V and 2 bases at J; junction bases unmatched: 13. CDR3 length: 19 residues. Germline V lookup: CDR1 MNHEY, CDR2 SMNVEV (reference sequence). CDR3 DNA sequence: TGTGCCAGCAGTGGGGGGACAGGGGGCGCGTTCAGGGGCAATCAGCCCCAGCATTTT. This sequence encodes CASSGGTGGAFRGNQPQHF.

The chain employs TRBV30 and TRBJ1-1, with 8 nucleotides matching TRBD1. The ends lost 3 bases at V and 4 bases at J; junction bases unmatched: 13. CDR3 size: 16 residues. Per the germline V gene, CDR1 is GTSNPN and CDR2 is SVGIG (reference sequence). As DNA, the CDR3 is TGTGCCTGGAGCGACGACAGGGGAGGGGGCGGCACTGAAGCTTTCTTT. Translation: CAWSDDRGGGGTEAFF.

The chain links TRBV5-4 to TRBJ2-7; 7 positions match TRBD1. CDR3 length: 12 amino acids. J gave up 7 bases and V 4 bases, and 5 bases lay outside the gene matches. Germline V gene data show CDR1 as SGHNT and CDR2 as YYREEE (reference sequence). The CDR3 protein is CASSLTDREQYF. CDR3 in DNA: TGTGCCAGCAGCCTGACGGACAGGGAGCAGTACTTC.

V gene TRBV5-1 combines with J gene TRBJ1-1; no clear D. Trimming left V 4 bases short and J 4 bases short, with 14 bases between. The CDR3 covers 14 residues. CDR1 is SGHRS, CDR2 YFSETQ, per germline. Here the CDR3 DNA reads TGCGCCAGCAGCCCGGAATGGGTGAGCACTGAAGCTTTCTTT. Its protein product is CASSPEWVSTEAFF.

The J gene is TRBJ2-7, the V gene TRBV6-5; a weak D match, TRBD2 (6 bases). Germline CDR1 and CDR2: MNHEY and SVGAGI. The CDR3 loop spans 15 amino acids. Trimming took 6 bases from V and 2 from J, leaving 17 bases between them. CDR3 residues: CASRPGGEETYEQYF. The CDR3 DNA reads as TGTGCCAGCAGGCCCGGCGGGGAGGAAACCTACGAGCAGTACTTC.

The chain links TRBV5-1 to TRBJ2-7, with 7 bases matching TRBD1. The CDR3 runs 14 residues. The germline gives CDR1 SGHRS, CDR2 YFSETQ. With 4 bases clipped from V and 5 bases from J, the junction kept 9 bases outside the gene matches. The CDR3 bases are TGCGCCAGCAGCGCAACCGGGACAGTCAACGAGCAGTACTTC. It yields the protein CASSATGTVNEQYF.

This chain links TRBV28 with TRBJ2-1; D ambiguous. CDR3 size: 12 residues. Germline CDR1 is MDHEN and CDR2 is SYDVKM. V was shortened by 6 bases and J by 4 bases, with 7 bases between the two germline ends. CDR3 coding DNA: TGTGCCAGCAGGCCCGCTTACAATGAGCAGTTCTTC. Its protein is CASRPAYNEQFF.

The rearrangement links TRBV6-6 to TRBJ2-7, with D possibly TRBD1 on 5 matching bases. The CDR3 sequence is 14 residues long. CDR1 MNHNY and CDR2 SVGAGI come from the germline V gene (reference sequence). V gave up 4 bases and J gave up 3 bases, with 13 bases separating them. The CDR3 nucleotides are TGTGCCAGCAGTTCGCATCAGGGTCTCTACGAGCAGTACTTC. This sequence encodes CASSSHQGLYEQYF.

The chain carries TRBV28 and TRBJ2-7, with 7 bases matching TRBD1. The V gene end was trimmed by 6 bases and the J gene end by 0 bases; junction bases not matched to a gene: 8. Germline V gives CDR1 MDHEN, CDR2 SYDVKM. CDR3 size: 15 residues. The CDR3 sequence: CASRDMGQSSYEQYF. CDR3 nucleotide sequence: TGTGCCAGCAGGGATATGGGACAGAGCTCCTACGAGCAGTACTTC.

The rearrangement links TRBV19 to TRBJ2-1; 11 bases align to TRBD2. The CDR3 spans 17 residues. V shed 8 bases and J 0 bases; nucleotides not matched to a gene: 9. From germline, CDR1 is LNHDA and CDR2 SQIVND (reference sequence). The CDR3 nucleotides are TGTGCCAGTTCCGGGGGACTAGCGGCGCTCTCCTACAATGAGCAGTTCTTC. Protein sequence: CASSGGLAALSYNEQFF. Looking up the rest from reference TRBV19 and TRBJ2-1 gives the full variable domain: DGGITQSPKYLFRKEGQNVTLSCEQNLNHDAMYWYRQDPGQGLRLIYYSQIVNDFQKGDIAEGYSVSREKKESFPLTVTSAQKNPTAFYLCASSGGLAALSYNEQFFGPGTRLTVL.

The V gene is TRBV18, the J gene TRBJ1-1; TRBD1 agrees at 8 bases. The CDR3 is 15 amino acids. V trimming: 2 bases; J trimming: 2 bases; junction bases outside the gene matches: 4. Germline assignment: CDR1 KGHSH and CDR2 LQKENI. CDR3 amino acids: CASSPATGVNTEAFF. CDR3 coding DNA: TGTGCCAGCTCACCAGCGACAGGGGTTAACACTGAAGCTTTCTTT.

This chain joins TRBV5-6 and TRBJ2-1; 10 bases match TRBD2. J gave up 8 bases and V 1 base, and 9 bases lay outside the gene matches. This CDR3 is built from 16 residues. CDR1 SGHDT and CDR2 YYEEEE come from the germline V gene. The CDR3 is CASSLNPSGSFDEQFF. The CDR3 DNA is TGTGCCAGCAGCTTGAATCCTAGCGGGAGTTTTGATGAGCAGTTCTTC.

The sample holds a few counts of this clone. One end of the junction fails to match germline, which may point to a read error. The chain combines TRBV30 with TRBJ1-1; D remains ambiguous. The germline gives CDR1 GTSNPN, CDR2 SVGIG (reference sequence). CDR3 size: 12 residues. This chain's CDR3 is CAWSVKLDGREF. CDR3 nucleotide sequence: TGTGCCTGGAGCGTCAAACTGGATGGCAGAGAGTTT. The complete variable domain, with remaining parts taken from reference TRBV30 and TRBJ1-1, reads SQTIHQWPATLVQPVGSPLSLECTVEGTSNPNLYWYRQAAGRGLQLLFYSVGIGQISSEVPQNLSASRPQDRQFILSSKKLLLSDSGFYLCAWSVKLDGREFGQGTRLTVV.

The genes are TRBV18 and TRBJ2-7; the match to TRBD2 covers 8 bases. Trimming at V came to 5 bases and at J to 6 bases, leaving 12 bases not matched to a gene. The germline gives CDR1 KGHSH, CDR2 LQKENI. This CDR3 has 15 amino acids. The CDR3 coding sequence is TGTGCCAGCTCATTCCACGTGGGACTAGAAAGCGAGCAGTACTTC. As protein: CASSFHVGLESEQYF.

This clone was detected a few times. The J gene is TRBJ1-1, the V gene TRBV4-1; TRBD1 is a possible D gene (6 bases). V dropped 2 bases and J dropped 4 bases, with 17 bases sitting between them. Germline lookup yields CDR1 MGHRA and CDR2 YSYEKL. This CDR3 is built from 16 residues. CDR3 in amino acids: CASSQPRTGWGTEAFF. The CDR3 DNA follows: TGCGCCAGCAGCCAACCTCGAACAGGGTGGGGCACTGAAGCTTTCTTT.

The V gene is TRBV15, the J gene TRBJ1-5, with D perhaps matching TRBD1 (5 bases). Germline V gene lookup returns CDR1 LNHNV and CDR2 YYDKDF (reference sequence). CDR3 length: 16 amino acids. Trimming cost V 3 bases and J 0 bases, with 12 bases left between them. CDR3 nucleotides: TGTGCCACCAGCAGGAAGGGACTTAATAGCAATCAGCCCCAGCATTTT. Its translation: CATSRKGLNSNQPQHF.

The chain joins TRBV29-1 to TRBJ1-2, with 9 bases lining up with TRBD1. J was trimmed by 6 bases and V by 7 bases; bases with no gene match: 6. Germline assignment: CDR1 SQVTM and CDR2 ANQGSEA. The CDR3 covers 12 residues. CDR3 DNA: TGCAGCGAGAGACAGGGGGTTGATGGCTACACCTTC. It codes for CSERQGVDGYTF.

V is TRBV6-6 and J is TRBJ2-5; 7 bases align to TRBD1. V shed 6 bases, J shed 5 bases, and the junction held 9 bases outside the gene matches. This CDR3 has 14 residues. Germline CDR1 is MNHNY and CDR2 is SVGAGI (reference sequence). CDR3 residues: CASRHHDREETQYF. CDR3 bases: TGTGCCAGCAGACACCACGACAGGGAGGAGACCCAGTACTTC.

The genes are TRBV7-9 and TRBJ1-1; D gene ambiguous. V shed 5 bases and J shed 1 base, with 17 bases lying between them. This CDR3 has 16 amino acids. Per the germline V gene, CDR1 is SEHNR and CDR2 is FQNEAQ (reference sequence). In DNA form, the CDR3 reads TGTGCCAGCAGCCCCCGGCGTGGGCGAGAGAACACTGAAGCTTTCTTT. It yields the protein CASSPRRGRENTEAFF.

V gene TRBV5-6 combines with J gene TRBJ2-5; no reliable D call. The end of the DNA fits TRBJ2-7 better, so the J call may be wrong. The CDR3 has 16 amino acids. Per germline, CDR1 SGHDT and CDR2 YYEEEE. The CDR3 DNA is TGTGCCAGCAGCTACGAGCCGTTGGGTGGTTTCTACGAGCAGTACTTC. This gives the protein CASSYEPLGGFYEQYF.